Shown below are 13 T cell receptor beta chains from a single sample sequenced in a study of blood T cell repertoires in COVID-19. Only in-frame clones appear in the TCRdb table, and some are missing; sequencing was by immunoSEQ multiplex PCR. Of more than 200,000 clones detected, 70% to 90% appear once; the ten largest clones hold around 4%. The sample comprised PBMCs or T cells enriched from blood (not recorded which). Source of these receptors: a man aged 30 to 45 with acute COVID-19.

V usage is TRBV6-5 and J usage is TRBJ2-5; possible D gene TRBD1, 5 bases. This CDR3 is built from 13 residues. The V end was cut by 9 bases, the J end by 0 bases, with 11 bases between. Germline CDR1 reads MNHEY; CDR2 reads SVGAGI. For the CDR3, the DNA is TGTGCCAGTGGACAAGCCAACCAAGAGACCCAGTACTTC. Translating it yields CASGQANQETQYF.

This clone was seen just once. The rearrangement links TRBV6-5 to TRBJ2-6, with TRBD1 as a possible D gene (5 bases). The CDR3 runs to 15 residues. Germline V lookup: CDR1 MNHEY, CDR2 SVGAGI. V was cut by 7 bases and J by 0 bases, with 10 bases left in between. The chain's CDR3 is CASNSGNSGANVLTF. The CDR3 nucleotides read TGTGCCAGCAACTCAGGGAACTCTGGGGCCAACGTCCTGACTTTC.

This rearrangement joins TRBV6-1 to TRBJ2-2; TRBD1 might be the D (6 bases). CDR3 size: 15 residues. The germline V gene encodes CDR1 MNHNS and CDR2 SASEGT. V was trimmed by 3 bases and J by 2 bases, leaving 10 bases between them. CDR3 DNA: TGTGCCAGCAGTGACGGGACACGCAACACCGGGGAGCTGTTTTTT. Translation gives CASSDGTRNTGELFF.

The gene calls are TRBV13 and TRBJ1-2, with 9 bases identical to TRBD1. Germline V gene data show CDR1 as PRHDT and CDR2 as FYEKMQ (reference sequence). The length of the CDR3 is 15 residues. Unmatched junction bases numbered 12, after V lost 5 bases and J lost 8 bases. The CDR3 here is CASSPGQGYWGGYTF. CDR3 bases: TGTGCCAGCAGCCCGGGACAGGGCTACTGGGGAGGCTACACCTTC.

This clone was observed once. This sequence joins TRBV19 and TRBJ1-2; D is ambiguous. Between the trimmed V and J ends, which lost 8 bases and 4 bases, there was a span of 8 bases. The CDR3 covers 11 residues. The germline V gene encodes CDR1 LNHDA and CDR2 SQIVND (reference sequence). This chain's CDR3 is CASSEVYGYTF. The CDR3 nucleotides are TGTGCCAGTTCAGAAGTCTATGGCTACACCTTC. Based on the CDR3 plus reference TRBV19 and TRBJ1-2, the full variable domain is DGGITQSPKYLFRKEGQNVTLSCEQNLNHDAMYWYRQDPGQGLRLIYYSQIVNDFQKGDIAEGYSVSREKKESFPLTVTSAQKNPTAFYLCASSEVYGYTFGSGTRLTVV.

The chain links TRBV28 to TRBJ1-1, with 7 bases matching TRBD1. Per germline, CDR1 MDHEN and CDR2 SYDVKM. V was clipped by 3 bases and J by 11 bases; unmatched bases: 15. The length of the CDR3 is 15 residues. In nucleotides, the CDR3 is TGTGCCAGCAGTTTTGGTCTAGGAGGGGGCGTGAGGGCTTTCTTT. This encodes CASSFGLGGGVRAFF.

The chain's CDR3 is CASSPRAGANTEAFF. The DNA for the CDR3 is TGTGCCAGCAGCCCTCGGGCAGGGGCGAACACTGAAGCTTTCTTT. V usage is TRBV7-9 and J usage is TRBJ1-1; D is perhaps TRBD1 (6 bases). The CDR3 covers 15 residues. Germline loops: CDR1 SEHNR, CDR2 FQNEAQ (reference sequence). The V end was cut by 5 bases, the J end by 1 base, with 14 bases between.

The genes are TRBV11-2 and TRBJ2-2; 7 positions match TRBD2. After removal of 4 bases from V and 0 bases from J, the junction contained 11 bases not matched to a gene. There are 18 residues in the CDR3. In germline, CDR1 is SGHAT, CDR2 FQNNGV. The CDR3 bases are TGTGCCAGCAGCTCCCGCGGGCGGGGGACCACGAACACCGGGGAGCTGTTTTTT. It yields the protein CASSSRGRGTTNTGELFF.

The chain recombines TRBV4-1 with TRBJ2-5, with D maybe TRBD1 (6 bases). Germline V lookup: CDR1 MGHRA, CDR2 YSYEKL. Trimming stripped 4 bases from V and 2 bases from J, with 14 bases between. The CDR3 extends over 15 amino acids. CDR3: CASSPGASEQETQYF. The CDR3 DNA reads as TGCGCCAGCAGCCCAGGGGCGTCAGAACAAGAGACCCAGTACTTC.

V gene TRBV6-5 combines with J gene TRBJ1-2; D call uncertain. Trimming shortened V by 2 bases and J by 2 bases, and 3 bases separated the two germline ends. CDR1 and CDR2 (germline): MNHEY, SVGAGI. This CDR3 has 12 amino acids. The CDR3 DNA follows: TGTGCCAGCAGTTACGGCAACTATGGCTACACCTTC. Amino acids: CASSYGNYGYTF.

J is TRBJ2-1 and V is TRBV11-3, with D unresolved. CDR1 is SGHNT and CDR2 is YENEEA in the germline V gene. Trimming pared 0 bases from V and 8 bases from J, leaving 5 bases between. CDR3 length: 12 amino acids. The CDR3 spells CASSLDSDEQFF. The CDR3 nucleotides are TGTGCCAGCAGCTTAGATTCGGATGAGCAGTTCTTC. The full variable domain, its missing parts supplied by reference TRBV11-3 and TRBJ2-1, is EAGVVQSPRYKIIEKKQPVAFWCNPISGHNTLYWYLQNLGQGPELLIRYENEEAVDDSQLPKDRFSAERLKGVDSTLKIQPAELGDSAVYLCASSLDSDEQFFGPGTRLTVL.

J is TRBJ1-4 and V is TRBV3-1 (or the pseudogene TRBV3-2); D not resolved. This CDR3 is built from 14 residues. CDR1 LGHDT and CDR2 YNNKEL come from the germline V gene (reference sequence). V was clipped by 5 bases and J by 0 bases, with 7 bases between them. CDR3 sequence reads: CASSEFATNEKLFF. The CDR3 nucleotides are TGTGCCAGCAGCGAGTTTGCAACTAATGAAAAACTGTTTTTT.

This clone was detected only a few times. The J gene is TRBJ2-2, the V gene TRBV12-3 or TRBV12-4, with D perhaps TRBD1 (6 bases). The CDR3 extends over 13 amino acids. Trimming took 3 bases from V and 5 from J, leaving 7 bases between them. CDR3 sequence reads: CASSFRGTGELFF. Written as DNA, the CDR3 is TGTGCCAGCAGTTTTAGGGGGACCGGGGAGCTGTTTTTT.